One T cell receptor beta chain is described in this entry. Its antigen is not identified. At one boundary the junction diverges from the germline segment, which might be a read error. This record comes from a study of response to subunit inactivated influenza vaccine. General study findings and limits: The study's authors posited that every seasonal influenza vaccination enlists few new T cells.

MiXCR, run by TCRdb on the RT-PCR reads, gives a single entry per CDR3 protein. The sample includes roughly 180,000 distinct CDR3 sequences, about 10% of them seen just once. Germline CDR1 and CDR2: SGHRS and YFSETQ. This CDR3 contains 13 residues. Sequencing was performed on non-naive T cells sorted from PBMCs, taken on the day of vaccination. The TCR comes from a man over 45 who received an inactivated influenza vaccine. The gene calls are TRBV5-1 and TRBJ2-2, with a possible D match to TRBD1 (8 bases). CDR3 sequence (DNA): TGCGCCAGCACGACAGGGGCGAGCGGGGAGCTGCTTTTT. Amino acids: CASTTGASGELLF. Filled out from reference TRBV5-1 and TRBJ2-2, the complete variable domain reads KAGVTQTPRYLIKTRGQQVTLSCSPISGHRSVSWYQQTPGQGLQFLFEYFSETQRNKGNFPGRFSGRQFSNSRSEMNVSTLELGDSALYLCASTTGASGELLFGEGSRLTVL.